This paragraph covers one T cell receptor (beta chain) sequence. As yet, its antigen is unknown. TCRdb re-called the RT-PCR reads with MiXCR, one entry per CDR3 protein. The sample consists of under 200,000 distinct CDR3 sequences, 9.5% to 13% of them appearing once. Germline V gene lookup returns CDR1 MGHRA and CDR2 YSYEKL. The CDR3 runs to 15 residues. V dropped 2 bases and J dropped 4; count of bases not matched to a gene: 7. The sample belongs to a study of response to subunit inactivated influenza vaccine. Overall study results and limits: After each seasonal influenza vaccination, few new T cells are recruited, the authors suggested.

Material: non-naive T cells sorted from PBMCs, obtained about 40 days after vaccination. This TCR was sampled from a man aged 45-65 years who received an inactivated influenza vaccine. The chain combines TRBV4-1 with TRBJ1-1, with 7 positions matching TRBD1. This CDR3 is CASSQQSWTGTEAFF. The CDR3, as DNA: TGCGCCAGCAGCCAACAAAGTTGGACAGGCACTGAAGCTTTCTTT.